These 16 T cell receptor beta chains originate from one sample sequenced in a study of CD8 T cells in ankylosing spondylitis. Findings of the study overall: A TCR beta motif made of about 8 highly homologous variants seemed typical of ankylosing spondylitis blood.

Their antigens are not known. TCRdb reprocessed the 5' RACE reads via MiXCR and lists one record per CDR3 protein. This sample has under 850,000 distinct CDR3 sequences, with 15% to 20% found just once. The sample comprised blood, either unsorted or a sorted T cell fraction (not recorded which). Every receptor here comes from a male donor with ankylosing spondylitis.

The rearrangement uses TRBV4-3 and TRBJ1-6; TRBD1 matches at 11 bases. J was trimmed by 0 bases and V by 0 bases; bases with no gene match: 4. CDR1 LGHNA and CDR2 YSLEER come from the germline V gene. The CDR3 has 19 residues. CDR3 nucleotides: TGCGCCAGCAGCCAAGATTGGGGACAGGGGGGCTCCTATAATTCACCCCTCCACTTT. Translating gives CASSQDWGQGGSYNSPLHF.

This rearrangement joins TRBV28 to TRBJ2-1; a possible D gene is TRBD2 (6 bases). Germline lookup yields CDR1 MDHEN and CDR2 SYDVKM. Trimming cost V 6 bases and J 8 bases, with 29 bases left between them. The CDR3 extends over 18 amino acids. CDR3 nucleotide sequence: TGTGCCAGCAGACCCTTCTTTGATGGGGGAGGTAAGAGGGATGAGCAGTTCTTC. Translating gives CASRPFFDGGGKRDEQFF. Filled out from reference TRBV28 and TRBJ2-1, the complete variable domain reads DVKVTQSSRYLVKRTGEKVFLECVQDMDHENMFWYRQDPGLGLRLIYFSYDVKMKEKGDIPEGYSVSREKKERFSLILESASTNQTSMYLCASRPFFDGGGKRDEQFFGPGTRLTVL.

The rearrangement links TRBV7-9 to TRBJ1-1; D call uncertain. V was trimmed by 1 base and J by 9 bases, leaving 15 bases between them. The CDR3 totals 14 residues. Germline V gene data show CDR1 as SEHNR and CDR2 as FQNEAQ (reference sequence). This chain's CDR3 is CASSLVLDGSKAFF. The CDR3 region has the DNA TGTGCCAGCAGCTTAGTTCTTGACGGGTCCAAAGCTTTCTTT.

The table lists this clonotype with a few counts. The V and J genes are TRBV12-3 or TRBV12-4 and TRBJ2-1; 10 positions match TRBD2. This CDR3 is 15 amino acids long. Losses at the gene ends were 6 bases for V and 6 bases for J; bases not matched to a gene: 8. Here the CDR3 DNA reads TGTGCCAGCAGAGGAGCGGGGGGGCCCACCAATGAGCAGTTCTTC. This translates into CASRGAGGPTNEQFF.

This clonotype has more than one count but fewer than ten. The J gene is TRBJ2-5, the V gene TRBV5-1; 9 positions agree with TRBD1. The V and J ends lost 4 bases and 7 bases, in that order; junction bases with no gene match: 11. The CDR3 extends over 15 amino acids. The germline V gene has CDR1 SGHRS and CDR2 YFSETQ. Here the CDR3 reads CASSTRDRAQGTQYF. The CDR3 DNA reads as TGCGCCAGCAGCACCCGGGACAGGGCCCAGGGGACCCAGTACTTC.

This clonotype was counted only a few times. J is TRBJ2-1 and V is TRBV2; TRBD1 or TRBD2 may be the D gene (5 bases each). Trimming took off 7 bases at V and 2 bases at J, with 18 bases between the two ends. This CDR3 has 16 residues. CDR1 and CDR2 (germline): SNHLY, FYNNEI. The CDR3 protein is CASMGRDQFTYNEQFF. CDR3 sequence (DNA): TGTGCCAGCATGGGCAGGGACCAATTTACCTACAATGAGCAGTTCTTC.

The rearrangement uses TRBV20-1 and TRBJ2-1, with D perhaps matching TRBD2 (5 bases). Trimming left V 6 bases short and J 7 bases short, with 13 bases between. CDR3 length: 12 amino acids. Germline lookup yields CDR1 DFQATT and CDR2 SNEGSKA (reference sequence). The CDR3 protein is CSADALGNEQFF. In DNA, the CDR3 is TGCAGTGCGGACGCACTAGGAAATGAGCAGTTCTTC.

This clonotype was counted only a few times. The V and J genes are TRBV3-1 and TRBJ1-4; 9 nucleotides line up with TRBD1. The CDR3 runs 15 residues. Trimming cost V 5 bases and J 7 bases; bases outside gene matches: 8. Germline V gene lookup returns CDR1 LGHDT and CDR2 YNNKEL (reference sequence). CDR3: CASSETGTGSEKLFF. CDR3 bases: TGTGCCAGCAGCGAGACCGGGACAGGGAGTGAAAAACTGTTTTTT. The full variable domain, its missing parts supplied by reference TRBV3-1 and TRBJ1-4, is DTAVSQTPKYLVTQMGNDKSIKCEQNLGHDTMYWYKQDSKKFLKIMFSYNNKELIINETVPNRFSPKSPDKAHLNLHINSLELGDSAVYFCASSETGTGSEKLFFGSGTQLSVL.

V and J are TRBV4-3 and TRBJ2-7, with a weak D call TRBD1 (6 bases). The CDR3 sequence is 15 residues long. V was shortened by 3 bases and J by 1 base, with 13 bases between the two germline ends. Germline-derived CDR1 and CDR2 are LGHNA and YSLEER. Here the CDR3 reads CASSQAGVGSYEQYF. CDR3 DNA sequence: TGCGCCAGCAGCCAGGCAGGGGTCGGGTCCTACGAGCAGTACTTC.

The genes are TRBV6-1 and TRBJ1-5, with D unclear. This CDR3 has 13 amino acids. CDR1 is MNHNS and CDR2 is SASEGT in the germline V gene. V was clipped by 6 bases and J by 1 base, with 7 bases between them. The CDR3 sequence: CASRGMSNQPQHF. The DNA of the CDR3 is TGTGCCAGCAGGGGGATGAGCAATCAGCCCCAGCATTTT.

In its sample, this clonotype was seen a few times. This chain joins TRBV20-1 and TRBJ2-2; 8 bases match TRBD2. Looked up from germline, CDR1 is DFQATT and CDR2 is SNEGSKA (reference sequence). The V gene end was trimmed by 4 bases and the J gene end by 6 bases; junction bases not matched to a gene: 1. The CDR3 covers 12 residues. CDR3 loop: CSAKAGAGELFF. DNA for the CDR3: TGCAGTGCTAAAGCGGGGGCCGGGGAGCTGTTTTTT.

This clonotype has just one count. This chain joins TRBV15 and TRBJ2-1, with 10 bases identical to TRBD2. The V gene's germline CDR1 is LNHNV and CDR2 YYDKDF (reference sequence). Unmatched junction bases numbered 1, after V lost 3 bases and J lost 2 bases. The CDR3 length is 15 residues. This CDR3 is CATSSLAGAYNEQFF. DNA of the CDR3: TGTGCCACCAGCAGTCTAGCGGGGGCCTACAATGAGCAGTTCTTC.

This clonotype was counted ten times or more. V gene TRBV27 combines with J gene TRBJ2-7; 8 bases fit TRBD2. Germline V gene sequence: CDR1 MNHEY, CDR2 SMNVEV (reference sequence). The length of the CDR3 is 15 residues. The J segment lost 0 bases and the V segment lost 2 bases, leaving 3 bases of the junction unmatched. The CDR3 sequence: CASSLVGTSSYEQYF. CDR3 sequence (DNA): TGTGCCAGCAGTTTAGTCGGGACTAGCTCCTACGAGCAGTACTTC.

The V call is TRBV5-5, the J call TRBJ2-7; the D is unclear. Trimming shortened V by 4 bases and J by 6 bases, and 11 bases separated the two germline ends. Per the germline V gene, CDR1 is SGHKS and CDR2 is YYEKEE (reference sequence). The CDR3 is 12 amino acids. CDR3: CASSPTEREQYF. The DNA of the CDR3 is TGTGCCAGCAGCCCGACTGAGCGCGAGCAGTACTTC.

CDR3 DNA: TGTGCCAGCAGTTACCCGGGACTAGCGGGGAACTACAATGAGCAGTTCTTC. It codes for CASSYPGLAGNYNEQFF. The V gene is TRBV6-5, the J gene TRBJ2-1, with TRBD2 matching over 13 bases. V shed 2 bases, J shed 3 bases, and the junction held 4 bases outside the gene matches. This CDR3 is built from 17 residues. Germline V CDR1 and CDR2: MNHEY, SVGAGI.

The V call is TRBV12-3 or TRBV12-4, the J call TRBJ2-2; no definite D call. The CDR3 has 12 residues. Trimming took off 9 bases at V and 4 bases at J, with 9 bases between the two ends. As DNA, the CDR3 is TGTGCCAGTGCCCCCCCCACCGGGGAGCTGTTTTTT. This translates into CASAPPTGELFF.